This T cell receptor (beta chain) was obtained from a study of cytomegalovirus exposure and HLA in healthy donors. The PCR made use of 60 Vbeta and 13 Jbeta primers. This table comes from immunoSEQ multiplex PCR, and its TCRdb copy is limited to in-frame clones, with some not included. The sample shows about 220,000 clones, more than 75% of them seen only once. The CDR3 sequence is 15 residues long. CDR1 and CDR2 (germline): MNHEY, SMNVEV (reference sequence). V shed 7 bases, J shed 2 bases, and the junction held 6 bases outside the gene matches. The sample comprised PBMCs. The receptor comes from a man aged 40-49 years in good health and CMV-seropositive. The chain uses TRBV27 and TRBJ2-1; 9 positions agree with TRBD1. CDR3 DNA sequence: TGTGCCAGCAAAGGCGGGACAGGGCCCTACAATGAGCAGTTCTTC. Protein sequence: CASKGGTGPYNEQFF.